This TCR beta chain was documented in a study of CXCR3-negative and CXCR3-positive naive CD8 T cells (dated 2019 in TCRdb). The study in broad terms: In total, some 140 million TRB reads were obtained, which works out to roughly 1.5 +/- 0.3 million reads per library. The diversity and physicochemical repertoire analyses included more than nine donors pooled from two independent experiments. Naive subsets from about 5 donors and memory cells from 3 donors were included in the TRBV-TRBJ cluster analysis.

Here is what the overall study found, with its caveats: Both naive subsets had comparably high repertoire diversity, while memory CD8+ T cells had much lower repertoire diversity. TRB CDR3s from CXCR3-positive naive cells showed higher hydrophobicity (lower Kidera factor 4), lower energy, and higher strength and volume indices than CXCR3-negative naive cells. Because surface CD5, which is linked to self-reactivity in mice, was comparable between the naive subsets, TCR interaction strength was also inferred from the physicochemical properties of TRB CDR3s. Freshly isolated PBMCs were used for most assays because CXCR3 expression partially decreased after cryopreservation. Naive CXCR3-negative and CXCR3-positive cells from the same donor showed similar TRBV-TRBJ usage, whereas memory cells showed distinct patterns.

Each CD8+ T cell subset was flow-sorted in triplicate, and a few hundred thousand cells per subset were placed directly into RLT lysis buffer. To exclude memory contaminants, naive CD8+ T cells were stringently defined as CD45RO-CCR7+CD27+CD95-. Peripheral blood mononuclear cells were isolated from buffy coats by standard density gradient centrifugation. A FACSAria III was used to flow-sort naive CD8+ T cells into CXCR3-negative and CXCR3-positive populations. Total RNA was extracted from sorted cells with an RNeasy Mini Kit. Based on the germline V gene, the CDR1 and CDR2 sequences are MGHRA and YSYEKL. From the cysteine through the phenylalanine, the CDR3 covers 15 amino acids. No DNA appears here. Remarks on this clonotype: Its antigen is not yet known.

Sequencing was performed on a NextSeq 550. The Human TCR Profiling Kit (MiLaboratory) was used to make UMI-labeled 5' RACE TRB cDNA libraries. The full amount of extracted RNA was used for cDNA synthesis, and the full amount of resulting cDNA was used for PCR amplification. Libraries were prepared in parallel with an identical number of PCR cycles. In the source study's methods: With a minimum of two reads required per UMI, MIGEC and MiXCR pulled out about 52,000 +/- 9,100 unique UMI-labeled TRB cDNA molecules from each library. On average, about 40,000 +/- 10,000 functional in-frame TRB CDR3 nucleotide clonotypes lacking stop codons were found per library. After downsampling to 5000 UMI-labeled TRB molecules per sample, diversity metrics, including normalized Shannon-Wiener and Chao1, were computed in VDJtools. For the central five CDR3 residues, VDJtools calculated physicochemical properties weighted by clonotype size, namely interaction energy, strength, volume and Kidera factor 4. Through TCRdb reprocessing, the reads give one entry per CDR3 protein sequence; DNA is omitted. Here the V and J calls rest on TCRdb's processing, not on the authors' analysis. This sample's clone table shows approximately 88,000 distinct CDR3 sequences. In total, the top ten clones hold around 1.7% of the sample.

This TCR was recovered from a human donor in good health. Some clones in this sample may be carry-over from other donors' samples. The V and J segments used are TRBV4-1 and TRBJ2-2; TCRdb's assignment of TRBD1 cannot be checked, as there is no DNA. The sequenced sample consisted of naive CXCR3- CD8+ T cells from blood. Sample cell subset or site, as interpreted from the label and publication: CD45RO-CCR7+CD27+CD95- naive CD8+ T cells lacking CXCR3 (TNR3-). CDR3 reads: CASSPDSEFAGELFF.